Below, 30 T cell receptor beta chains from the same sample are listed, as sequenced in a study of blood T cell repertoires in COVID-19. The repertoire was sequenced with immunoSEQ multiplex PCR; TCRdb's copy has only in-frame clones and lacks some. The data show about 140,000 clones, approximately 84% seen once. Material for sequencing was PBMCs or T cells enriched from blood (not recorded which). All receptors come from a man between 50 and 59 years old in a cohort exposed to, infected with or recovered from COVID-19 (not recorded which).

This sequence joins TRBV6-1 and TRBJ1-3; a weak D match, TRBD1 (5 bases). CDR1 is MNHNS and CDR2 is SASEGT in the germline V gene. V was shortened by 5 bases and J by 0 bases, with 11 bases between the two germline ends. The CDR3 has 15 amino acids. DNA for the CDR3: TGTGCCAGCAGTCCGAAGACAGACTCTGGAAACACCATATATTTT. Amino acid sequence: CASSPKTDSGNTIYF.

The chain carries TRBV7-3 and TRBJ1-1, with D possibly matching TRBD1 (5 bases). V gave up 2 bases and J gave up 2 bases, with 9 bases separating them. Germline CDR1 reads SGHTA; CDR2 reads FQGTGA. This CDR3 is 14 amino acids long. DNA for the CDR3: TGTGCCAGCAGCTTAGCGGGGGGTAACACTGAAGCTTTCTTT. It translates to CASSLAGGNTEAFF.

The V and J genes are TRBV5-4 and TRBJ1-1, with a possible D match to TRBD1 (5 bases). CDR1 is SGHNT, CDR2 YYREEE, per germline (reference sequence). The CDR3 runs 15 residues. Trimming left V 5 bases short and J 0 bases short, with 14 bases between. The CDR3 nucleotides read TGTGCCAGCAGAATGGTGGGGGGTTTGAACACTGAAGCTTTCTTT. Its protein product is CASRMVGGLNTEAFF.

The chain uses TRBV28 and TRBJ2-1, with D possibly TRBD2 on 5 matching bases. Germline V lookup: CDR1 MDHEN, CDR2 SYDVKM. The ends were cut back, 4 bases at V and 2 bases at J, with 9 bases in the middle. There are 14 residues in the CDR3. CDR3 loop: CASSYNGAYNEQFF. CDR3 nucleotides: TGTGCCAGCAGTTACAACGGGGCCTACAATGAGCAGTTCTTC.

This sequence joins TRBV27 and TRBJ1-5; D is unclear. CDR1 is MNHEY, CDR2 SMNVEV, per germline (reference sequence). V shed 4 bases and J shed 6 bases, with 7 bases lying between them. The CDR3 covers 12 residues. As DNA, the CDR3 is TGTGCCAGCAGTTCTTATCTTCAGCCCCAGCATTTT. It specifies CASSSYLQPQHF.

V is TRBV24-1 and J is TRBJ1-5, with 8 positions matching TRBD1. V was clipped by 4 bases and J by 0 bases; unmatched bases: 1. In germline, CDR1 is KGHDR, CDR2 SFDVKD. This CDR3 region has 15 residues. The CDR3 nucleotides are TGTGCCACCAGTGAGACAGGGGTTAGCAATCAGCCCCAGCATTTT. As protein: CATSETGVSNQPQHF.

The chain carries TRBV28 and TRBJ1-1; TRBD1 might be the D (6 bases). Trimming removed 1 base from V and 7 bases from J, with 10 bases in between. The V gene's germline CDR1 is MDHEN and CDR2 SYDVKM. CDR3 length: 13 residues. The chain's CDR3 is CASSLLGRGEAFF. Written as DNA, the CDR3 is TGTGCCAGCAGTTTATTAGGCAGGGGTGAAGCTTTCTTT. The complete variable domain, with remaining parts taken from reference TRBV28 and TRBJ1-1, reads DVKVTQSSRYLVKRTGEKVFLECVQDMDHENMFWYRQDPGLGLRLIYFSYDVKMKEKGDIPEGYSVSREKKERFSLILESASTNQTSMYLCASSLLGRGEAFFGQGTRLTVV.

The V gene is TRBV19, the J gene TRBJ1-2; TRBD1 is a possible D gene (6 bases). CDR1 and CDR2 (germline): LNHDA, SQIVND (reference sequence). The V and J ends lost 1 base and 6 bases respectively, with 9 bases between them. CDR3 length: 13 residues. Here the CDR3 reads CASSIAHRDGYTF. CDR3 DNA sequence: TGTGCCAGTAGTATAGCGCACAGGGATGGCTACACCTTC.

The rearrangement links TRBV24-1 to TRBJ2-5; TRBD2 is a possible D gene (6 bases). The CDR3 loop spans 12 amino acids. V lost 10 bases, J lost 5 bases, and 13 bases lay in between. CDR1 and CDR2 from the germline V gene are KGHDR and SFDVKD. CDR3 nucleotide sequence: TGTGCCACGGCCGGGGGTAGGGAGACCCAGTACTTC. This encodes CATAGGRETQYF.

V is TRBV4-2 and J is TRBJ2-7; 7 bases map to TRBD2. Trimming at V came to 0 bases and at J to 1 base, leaving 3 bases not matched to a gene. Per germline, CDR1 LGHNA and CDR2 YNFKEQ. CDR3 size: 15 residues. CDR3 in DNA: TGTGCCAGCAGCCAAGAGGTCGGGGGGTCCTACGAGCAGTACTTC. Encoded protein: CASSQEVGGSYEQYF.

This chain links TRBV19 with TRBJ2-5; 8 bases align to TRBD1. The germline CDR1 and CDR2 sequences are LNHDA and SQIVND (reference sequence). There are 16 residues in the CDR3. J lost 3 bases, V lost 4 bases, and 10 bases had no gene match. The DNA of the CDR3 is TGTGCCAGTAGTACCCCAGGGGGCGGATTAGAAGAGACCCAGTACTTC. Protein: CASSTPGGGLEETQYF. The full variable domain, rest sourced from reference TRBV19 and TRBJ2-5, is DGGITQSPKYLFRKEGQNVTLSCEQNLNHDAMYWYRQDPGQGLRLIYYSQIVNDFQKGDIAEGYSVSREKKESFPLTVTSAQKNPTAFYLCASSTPGGGLEETQYFGPGTRLLVL.

The chain couples TRBV19 to TRBJ1-5, with 9 bases matching TRBD1. The CDR3 extends over 15 amino acids. After removal of 3 bases from V and 4 bases from J, the junction contained 4 bases not matched to a gene. Germline loops: CDR1 LNHDA, CDR2 SQIVND (reference sequence). CDR3 bases: TGTGCCAGTAGTATCATGGGGACAGGGAATCAGCCCCAGCATTTT. Amino acid sequence: CASSIMGTGNQPQHF.

This rearrangement joins TRBV13 to TRBJ1-1; D might be TRBD1 (5 bases). V was shortened by 5 bases and J by 3 bases, with 13 bases between the two germline ends. Per the germline V gene, CDR1 is PRHDT and CDR2 is FYEKMQ (reference sequence). This CDR3 spans 14 amino acids. CDR3 amino acids: CASSTQGRYTEAFF. The DNA of the CDR3 is TGTGCCAGCAGCACTCAGGGCCGATACACTGAAGCTTTCTTT. The whole variable domain, remainder taken from reference TRBV13 and TRBJ1-1, is AAGVIQSPRHLIKEKRETATLKCYPIPRHDTVYWYQQGPGQDPQFLISFYEKMQSDKGSIPDRFSAQQFSDYHSELNMSSLELGDSALYFCASSTQGRYTEAFFGQGTRLTVV.

This rearrangement joins TRBV6-4 to TRBJ1-2, with 7 positions matching TRBD1. Trimming cost V 3 bases and J 2 bases; bases outside gene matches: 12. CDR1 MRHNA and CDR2 SNTAGT come from the germline V gene. CDR3 size: 17 residues. CDR3 DNA: TGTGCCAGCAGTGAATGGGCAGGGGGTGTTCAGAACTATGGCTACACCTTC. Translation gives CASSEWAGGVQNYGYTF.

V usage is TRBV4-1 and J usage is TRBJ1-5; D is possibly TRBD1 (6 bases). V was cut by 0 bases and J by 6 bases, with 9 bases left in between. The germline gives CDR1 MGHRA, CDR2 YSYEKL. The CDR3 contains 14 residues. The CDR3 reads CASSQEPGVQPQHF. The CDR3 DNA sequence: TGCGCCAGCAGCCAAGAGCCAGGGGTTCAGCCCCAGCATTTT.

CDR3 region: CASSSVPRQGQETQYF. CDR3 coding DNA: TGCGCCAGCAGCTCTGTCCCCCGACAGGGCCAAGAGACCCAGTACTTC. The chain combines TRBV5-1 with TRBJ2-5; 7 positions match TRBD1. The CDR3 totals 16 residues. Trimming took 3 bases from V and 1 from J; bases not matched to a gene: 9. From germline, CDR1 is SGHRS and CDR2 YFSETQ.

J is TRBJ1-2 and V is TRBV19; TRBD1 aligns across 8 bases. In germline, CDR1 is LNHDA, CDR2 SQIVND (reference sequence). Unmatched junction bases numbered 19, after V lost 3 bases and J lost 4 bases. The CDR3 length is 19 residues. The DNA for the CDR3 is TGTGCCAGTAGTATGCCACCCGGGACAGGCAGTCGTGCGGGCTATGGCTACACCTTC. It specifies CASSMPPGTGSRAGYGYTF.

The chain links TRBV11-2 to TRBJ2-5; tentative D call: TRBD2 (6 bases). V dropped 0 bases and J dropped 11 bases, with 16 bases sitting between them. Looked up from germline, CDR1 is SGHAT and CDR2 is FQNNGV. The length of the CDR3 is 14 residues. Here the CDR3 reads CASSLDRLSGLQYF. The CDR3 DNA sequence: TGTGCCAGCAGCTTAGATCGATTAAGTGGACTACAGTACTTC.

The rearrangement joins TRBV6-2 or TRBV6-3 to TRBJ2-2; the match to TRBD2 covers 7 bases. Germline V gene lookup returns CDR1 MNHEY and CDR2 SVGEGT. Losses at the gene ends were 2 bases for V and 0 bases for J; bases not matched to a gene: 6. The length of the CDR3 is 17 residues. The CDR3 sequence: CASSYDAGVSNTGELFF. Here the CDR3 DNA reads TGTGCCAGCAGTTACGACGCGGGGGTTTCGAACACCGGGGAGCTGTTTTTT.

The CDR3 sequence is CASSLQGTDTQYF. CDR3 nucleotide sequence: TGTGCCAGCTCACTTCAGGGCACAGATACGCAGTATTTT. The V gene is TRBV18, the J gene TRBJ2-3; unclear D gene. V lost 4 bases, J lost 1 base, and 6 bases lay in between. This CDR3 region has 13 residues. Germline CDR1 reads KGHSH; CDR2 reads LQKENI.

This sequence joins TRBV27 and TRBJ2-1, with 7 bases matching TRBD1. V was clipped by 10 bases and J by 10 bases; unmatched bases: 13. CDR1 and CDR2 from the germline V gene are MNHEY and SMNVEV (reference sequence). The CDR3 extends over 13 amino acids. DNA for the CDR3: TGTGCCACAACCAAGCTCCAGGGGGTAGAGCAGTTCTTC. This gives the protein CATTKLQGVEQFF.

This chain joins TRBV6-6 and TRBJ2-3; a possible D gene is TRBD1 (6 bases). The CDR3 has 17 amino acids. Trimming took off 5 bases at V and 2 bases at J, with 20 bases between the two ends. Germline V gene lookup returns CDR1 MNHNY and CDR2 SVGAGI (reference sequence). Here the CDR3 reads CASSRTRRDTYTDTQYF. The CDR3 region has the DNA TGTGCCAGCAGTCGAACCCGTCGGGACACCTACACAGATACGCAGTATTTT.

The rearrangement uses TRBV5-1 and TRBJ2-1; weak D call: TRBD2 (6 bases). Germline CDR1 SGHRS, CDR2 YFSETQ. Trimming cost V 3 bases and J 2 bases, with 12 bases left between them. The CDR3 is 15 residues long. CDR3 coding DNA: TGCGCCAGCAGCTCCCTGACGGGAGCCTACAATGAGCAGTTCTTC. It specifies CASSSLTGAYNEQFF. Full variable domain (missing parts from reference TRBV5-1 and TRBJ2-1): KAGVTQTPRYLIKTRGQQVTLSCSPISGHRSVSWYQQTPGQGLQFLFEYFSETQRNKGNFPGRFSGRQFSNSRSEMNVSTLELGDSALYLCASSSLTGAYNEQFFGPGTRLTVL.

The chain has TRBV6-1 and TRBJ1-6; D remains ambiguous. Germline V CDR1 and CDR2: MNHNS, SASEGT. Trimming stripped 4 bases from V and 0 bases from J, with 19 bases between. There are 19 residues in the CDR3. The CDR3 loop reads CASSALSRVRSSYNSPLHF. The CDR3 nucleotides are TGTGCCAGCAGTGCCTTAAGTCGGGTTCGAAGCTCCTATAATTCACCCCTCCACTTT.

The chain couples TRBV20-1 to TRBJ1-2; D gene unclear. This CDR3 is 13 amino acids long. In germline, CDR1 is DFQATT, CDR2 SNEGSKA (reference sequence). Trimming cost V 3 bases and J 4 bases, with 12 bases left between them. CDR3 sequence: CSASAGYGYGYTF. CDR3 bases: TGCAGTGCTAGTGCCGGTTACGGCTATGGCTACACCTTC.

The V gene is TRBV23-1, the J gene TRBJ1-5; the D gene is possibly TRBD1 (6 bases). TRBV23-1 is treated as an ORF (open reading frame) with a function not yet certain. CDR3 length equals 16 residues. V gave up 4 bases and J gave up 1 base, with 14 bases separating them. CDR3 in amino acids: CASSPPRGSSNQPQHF. The CDR3 coding sequence is TGCGCCAGCAGTCCCCCCAGGGGTTCCAGCAATCAGCCCCAGCATTTT.

This chain uses TRBV7-6 with TRBJ2-2; maybe TRBD1 (5 bases). Trimming shortened V by 6 bases and J by 4 bases, and 18 bases separated the two germline ends. CDR1 and CDR2 (germline): SGHVS, FNYEAQ. The CDR3 loop spans 16 amino acids. This CDR3 is CASRSFDSSSTGELFF. The CDR3 DNA is TGTGCCAGCAGGTCGTTCGACAGCAGTTCCACCGGGGAGCTGTTTTTT.

The CDR3 protein is CASSEIAGVLYGEQFF. Here the CDR3 DNA reads TGTGCCAGCAGTGAAATTGCGGGAGTTTTATATGGTGAGCAGTTCTTC. This chain connects TRBV2 to TRBJ2-1; TRBD2 agrees at 7 bases. The germline gives CDR1 SNHLY, CDR2 FYNNEI. Unmatched junction bases numbered 13, after V lost 2 bases and J lost 9 bases. The CDR3 is made up of 16 amino acids.

This chain links TRBV18 with TRBJ2-4; a possible D gene is TRBD2 (5 bases). The V end was cut by 5 bases, the J end by 5 bases, with 16 bases between. The length of the CDR3 is 15 residues. Germline V gene data show CDR1 as KGHSH and CDR2 as LQKENI. The CDR3 sequence: CASSTSGRVENIQYF. The CDR3 DNA is TGTGCCAGCTCAACGAGCGGACGGGTCGAAAACATTCAGTACTTC.

CDR3 sequence: CASSLGGRASPLHF. CDR3 nucleotide sequence: TGTGCCAGCAGCTTAGGCGGCAGGGCTTCACCCCTCCACTTT. The gene calls are TRBV7-8 and TRBJ1-6, with a tentative D call TRBD1 (5 bases). V was shortened by 1 base and J by 9 bases, with 10 bases between the two germline ends. The CDR3 extends over 14 amino acids. Germline CDR1 reads SGHVS; CDR2 reads FQNEAQ.